This TCR beta chain was sequenced during a study of shared clonotypes between healthy human individuals. Study-level points and caveats: Naive subsets, compared against memory subsets, generally had larger estimated richness values. Generation probabilities of non-shared clonotypes were lower (relative to those shared by all four donors). Incomplete sequencing of sorted subsets was indicated by rarefaction despite large depth.

Nashville, Tennessee was home to all donors, who were Caucasian adults. This clone was picked up a small number of times. The antigen remains undetermined. Assay: immunoSEQ multiplex PCR; the TCRdb copy retains only in-frame clones and omits some. This sample carries 950,000 to 1,100,000 clones, roughly 80% of them seen once, and the ten largest clones take 1.2% to 1.5%. The CDR3 is made up of 13 amino acids. V was shortened by 5 bases and J by 2 bases, with 8 bases between the two germline ends. Germline V gene sequence: CDR1 LNHDA, CDR2 SQIVND (reference sequence). The chain employs TRBV19 and TRBJ2-3; D ambiguous. This sequence originates from a young man in good health. Source material: memory CD4+ T cells sorted from blood. Subset specified: CD45RA-negative fraction. CDR3 nucleotide sequence: TGTGCCAGTAGTTATCAGCCCACAGATACGCAGTATTTT. Amino acid sequence: CASSYQPTDTQYF.